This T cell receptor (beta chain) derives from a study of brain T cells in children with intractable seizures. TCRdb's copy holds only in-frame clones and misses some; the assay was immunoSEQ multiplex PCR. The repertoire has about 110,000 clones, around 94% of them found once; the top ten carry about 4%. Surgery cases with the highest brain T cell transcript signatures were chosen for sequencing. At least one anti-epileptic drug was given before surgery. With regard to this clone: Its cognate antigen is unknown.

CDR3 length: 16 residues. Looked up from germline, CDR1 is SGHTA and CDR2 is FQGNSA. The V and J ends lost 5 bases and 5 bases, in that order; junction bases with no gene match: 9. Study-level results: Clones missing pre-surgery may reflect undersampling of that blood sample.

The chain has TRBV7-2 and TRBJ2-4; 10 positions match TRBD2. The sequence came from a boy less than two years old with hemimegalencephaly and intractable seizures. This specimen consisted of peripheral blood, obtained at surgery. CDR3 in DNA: TGTGCCAGCAGCCCCGTAGCGGGAGGTACGCAAAACATTCAGTACTTC. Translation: CASSPVAGGTQNIQYF. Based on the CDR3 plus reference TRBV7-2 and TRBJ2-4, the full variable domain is GAGVSQSPSNKVTEKGKDVELRCDPISGHTALYWYRQSLGQGLEFLIYFQGNSAPDKSGLPSDRFSAERTGGSVSTLTIQRTQQEDSAVYLCASSPVAGGTQNIQYFGAGTRLSVL.